These T cell receptor beta chains were read from a single sample in a study of neurological immune-mediated disorders. TCRdb analysed the 5' RACE reads with MiXCR anew, one entry per CDR3 protein. Altogether about 60,000 distinct CDR3 sequences are present, about 3.4% being singletons, with the ten largest covering approximately 7.1%. The sample taken for sequencing was PBMCs. The receptors were sampled from a woman aged 60-70 years with multiple sclerosis. CDR3s include the opening cysteine and the closing phenylalanine or tryptophan. A D gene is named only where the DNA matches it firmly. The listing skips clone size in some rows; elsewhere it reads once, few, many or a size class.

CDR3 DNA: TGTGCCAGCAGTGTGCAGGCGTCTAGCGACTCCTACGAGCAGTACTTC; CDR3 protein: CASSVQASSDSYEQYF; V gene: TRBV25-1; D gene: -; J gene: TRBJ2-7; CDR3 length: 16; clone size: medium-sized
CDR3 DNA: TGTGCCAGCTCTGCCGGAGAGGTCCCGCCACGGTACTTC; CDR3 protein: CASSAGEVPPRYF; V gene: TRBV6-5; D gene: -; J gene: TRBJ2-7; CDR3 length: 13; clone size: many
CDR3 DNA: TGCAGTGCTAGTTTCCGAAGCTCCTATAATTCACCCCTCCACTTT; CDR3 protein: CSASFRSSYNSPLHF; V gene: TRBV20-1; D gene: -; J gene: TRBJ1-6; CDR3 length: 15; clone size: many
CDR3 DNA: TGCGCCAGCAGCCTCTCCAGTAGCGGGAACCCCTACGAGCAGTACTTC; CDR3 protein: CASSLSSSGNPYEQYF; V gene: TRBV5-1; D gene: TRBD2; J gene: TRBJ2-7; CDR3 length: 16; clone size: many
CDR3 DNA: TGTGCCAGCAGCCCGGGGACACCTAGCACAGATACGCAGTATTTT; CDR3 protein: CASSPGTPSTDTQYF; V gene: TRBV7-3; D gene: -; J gene: TRBJ2-3; CDR3 length: 15; clone size: many
CDR3 DNA: TGTGCCAGCAGTCAGCCATCCGGGACTATAACGACCGGGGAGCTGTTTTTT; CDR3 protein: CASSQPSGTITTGELFF; V gene: TRBV12-3/TRBV12-4; D gene: TRBD2; J gene: TRBJ2-2; CDR3 length: 17; clone size: many
CDR3 DNA: TGCAGTGCTATTAAGCTAACGAACACCGGGGAGCTGTTTTTT; CDR3 protein: CSAIKLTNTGELFF; V gene: TRBV20-1; D gene: -; J gene: TRBJ2-2; CDR3 length: 14; clone size: many
CDR3 DNA: TGCGCCAGCAGCTTGGGGAGCCCTGGGAGCAATGAGCAGTTCTTC; CDR3 protein: CASSLGSPGSNEQFF; V gene: TRBV5-1; D gene: -; J gene: TRBJ2-1; CDR3 length: 15; clone size: many
CDR3 DNA: TGTGCCAGCAGCGCAAATCTAGCGGGGAAAGAGACCCAGTACTTC; CDR3 protein: CASSANLAGKETQYF; V gene: TRBV7-2; D gene: TRBD2; J gene: TRBJ2-5; CDR3 length: 15; clone size: many
CDR3 DNA: TGTGCCGCCGGCCCGACAGGGGGGCGATTGGATACGCAGTATTTT; CDR3 protein: CAAGPTGGRLDTQYF; V gene: TRBV24-1; D gene: TRBD1; J gene: TRBJ2-3; CDR3 length: 15; clone size: many
CDR3 DNA: TGTGCCAGCAGCTTGATGGGCGGGGAGCTGTTTTTT; CDR3 protein: CASSLMGGELFF; V gene: TRBV5-5; D gene: -; J gene: TRBJ2-2; CDR3 length: 12; clone size: many
CDR3 DNA: TGCAGTGCTTCCGGGACTAGCGGGACCAGGGCGGTGGAGACCCAGTACTTC; CDR3 protein: CSASGTSGTRAVETQYF; V gene: TRBV20-1; D gene: TRBD2; J gene: TRBJ2-5; CDR3 length: 17; clone size: many
CDR3 DNA: TGTGCCAGCAGCTGGACCGGGACAGGGGCCTACGAGCAGTACTTC; CDR3 protein: CASSWTGTGAYEQYF; V gene: TRBV11-1; D gene: TRBD1; J gene: TRBJ2-7; CDR3 length: 15; clone size: many
CDR3 DNA: TGCGCCAGCAGCTTGAGATGGTACTATGGCTACACCTTC; CDR3 protein: CASSLRWYYGYTF; V gene: TRBV5-1; D gene: -; J gene: TRBJ1-2; CDR3 length: 13; clone size: many
CDR3 DNA: TGTGCCAGCAGCGACAGACGGAAGGGCTCCTACAATGAGCAGTTCTTC; CDR3 protein: CASSDRRKGSYNEQFF; V gene: TRBV7-3; D gene: -; J gene: TRBJ2-1; CDR3 length: 16; clone size: few
CDR3 DNA: TGTGCCAGCAGAGATGGACAGTACTCCTACGAGCAGTACTTC; CDR3 protein: CASRDGQYSYEQYF; V gene: TRBV6-2/TRBV6-3; D gene: -; J gene: TRBJ2-7; CDR3 length: 14; clone size: many
CDR3 DNA: TGTGCCATCAGCGCCCGGGACCCAGGACGCGGGTATTTT; CDR3 protein: CAISARDPGRGYF; V gene: TRBV10-3; D gene: -; J gene: TRBJ2-3; CDR3 length: 13; clone size: many
CDR3 DNA: TGCGCCAGCAGCTTAGGAGGGAACAACGAGCAGTACTTC; CDR3 protein: CASSLGGNNEQYF; V gene: TRBV5-1; D gene: -; J gene: TRBJ2-7; CDR3 length: 13; clone size: many
CDR3 DNA: TGTGCCACCAGCAGAGGTCGCAGCAGTAAACAAGAGACCCAGTACTTC; CDR3 protein: CATSRGRSSKQETQYF; V gene: TRBV15; D gene: -; J gene: TRBJ2-5; CDR3 length: 16; clone size: many
CDR3 DNA: TGTGCCAGCATTGAGGGCGAGCAGTACTTC; CDR3 protein: CASIEGEQYF; V gene: TRBV2; D gene: -; J gene: TRBJ2-7; CDR3 length: 10; clone size: many
CDR3 DNA: TGTGCCAGCACCCCACCGAACAGGGGGCGACTAAACACTGAAGCTTTCTTT; CDR3 protein: CASTPPNRGRLNTEAFF; V gene: TRBV28; D gene: TRBD1; J gene: TRBJ1-1; CDR3 length: 17; clone size: many
CDR3 DNA: TGCGCCAGCAGCCCCCTCCAGGCCGGGGGCGCAGATACGCAGTATTTT; CDR3 protein: CASSPLQAGGADTQYF; V gene: TRBV5-1; D gene: -; J gene: TRBJ2-3; CDR3 length: 16; clone size: many
CDR3 DNA: TGTGCCAGCAGCGCCCAGGGGTTGGGGGAGCTGTTTTTT; CDR3 protein: CASSAQGLGELFF; V gene: TRBV7-8; D gene: -; J gene: TRBJ2-2; CDR3 length: 13; clone size: many
CDR3 DNA: TGTGCCACCCGGTCGGGGAACACTGAAGCTTTCTTT; CDR3 protein: CATRSGNTEAFF; V gene: TRBV6-2/TRBV6-3; D gene: -; J gene: TRBJ1-1; CDR3 length: 12; clone size: many
CDR3 DNA: TGCGCCAGCAGCATCGACTACTATGGCTACACCTTC; CDR3 protein: CASSIDYYGYTF; V gene: TRBV5-1; D gene: -; J gene: TRBJ1-2; CDR3 length: 12; clone size: many
CDR3 DNA: TGCGCCAGCAGCCAAGCGAATTTTCTACCGGGGCCACCGGTCGAGCTGTTTTTT; CDR3 protein: CASSQANFLPGPPVELFF; V gene: TRBV4-1; D gene: -; J gene: TRBJ2-2; CDR3 length: 18; clone size: -
CDR3 DNA: TGCGCCAGCAGCTTGGGCAGGGGATACACAGATACGCAGTATTTT; CDR3 protein: CASSLGRGYTDTQYF; V gene: TRBV5-1; D gene: -; J gene: TRBJ2-3; CDR3 length: 15; clone size: few
CDR3 DNA: TGTGCCAGCAGTGGGGACGGGAGGGTGGAGCAGTACTTC; CDR3 protein: CASSGDGRVEQYF; V gene: TRBV2; D gene: TRBD2; J gene: TRBJ2-7; CDR3 length: 13; clone size: many
CDR3 DNA: TGTGCCAGCAGCCCTCGAGGGCCGGGACAGGGCGATGAAAAACTGTTTTTT; CDR3 protein: CASSPRGPGQGDEKLFF; V gene: TRBV9; D gene: TRBD1; J gene: TRBJ1-4; CDR3 length: 17; clone size: many
CDR3 DNA: TGCAGTGCCGCGAGGGGAAACACCATATATTTT; CDR3 protein: CSAARGNTIYF; V gene: TRBV20-1; D gene: -; J gene: TRBJ1-3; CDR3 length: 11; clone size: many
CDR3 DNA: TGTGCCAGCTCACCACCGGGGGCGTCCGAGCAGTACTTC; CDR3 protein: CASSPPGASEQYF; V gene: TRBV18; D gene: -; J gene: TRBJ2-7; CDR3 length: 13; clone size: few
CDR3 DNA: TGCAGCGTTGAAGATCCAGGGGCCGAGCAGTACTTC; CDR3 protein: CSVEDPGAEQYF; V gene: TRBV29-1; D gene: -; J gene: TRBJ2-7; CDR3 length: 12; clone size: many
CDR3 DNA: TGTGCCAGCAGCCTACATGGAGGCGAGCAGTACTTC; CDR3 protein: CASSLHGGEQYF; V gene: TRBV14; D gene: -; J gene: TRBJ2-7; CDR3 length: 12; clone size: many
CDR3 DNA: TGCAGTGCTAGAGATCGAGCGAACTCCTACGAGCAGTACTTC; CDR3 protein: CSARDRANSYEQYF; V gene: TRBV20-1; D gene: -; J gene: TRBJ2-7; CDR3 length: 14; clone size: many
CDR3 DNA: TGTGCCAGCAGGGCGACAGGGAGGAACACCATATATTTT; CDR3 protein: CASRATGRNTIYF; V gene: TRBV12-3/TRBV12-4; D gene: TRBD1; J gene: TRBJ1-3; CDR3 length: 13; clone size: few
CDR3 DNA: TGCAGCGCTGAGGGTGGGGTAGGCTCCTACGAGCAGTACTTC; CDR3 protein: CSAEGGVGSYEQYF; V gene: TRBV29-1; D gene: -; J gene: TRBJ2-7; CDR3 length: 14; clone size: many
CDR3 DNA: TGCAGTGCTTTCGACAGGGGGGTTTACGAGCAGTACTTC; CDR3 protein: CSAFDRGVYEQYF; V gene: TRBV20-1; D gene: TRBD1; J gene: TRBJ2-7; CDR3 length: 13; clone size: many
CDR3 DNA: TGCAGTGCTAGACCGGGGAAGCAGCCCCAGCATTTT; CDR3 protein: CSARPGKQPQHF; V gene: TRBV20-1; D gene: -; J gene: TRBJ1-5; CDR3 length: 12; clone size: many
CDR3 DNA: TGTGCCAGCAGTTTTTTCCGCGGGGGTGGCAGGGCACCCTTCTATGGCTACACCTTC; CDR3 protein: CASSFFRGGGRAPFYGYTF; V gene: TRBV12-3/TRBV12-4; D gene: -; J gene: TRBJ1-2; CDR3 length: 19; clone size: many
CDR3 DNA: TGTGCCAGCAGCTTAGCGACCCTTGGGTGGGGCCAAGGGAACACTGAAGCTTTCTTT; CDR3 protein: CASSLATLGWGQGNTEAFF; V gene: TRBV7-6; D gene: -; J gene: TRBJ1-1; CDR3 length: 19; clone size: few
CDR3 DNA: TGCAGTGCCCCAACGGAGGGATCCTTATGGGAGCAGTACTTC; CDR3 protein: CSAPTEGSLWEQYF; V gene: TRBV20-1; D gene: -; J gene: TRBJ2-7; CDR3 length: 14; clone size: many
CDR3 DNA: TGCAGTGCTAGAGGCAGGGGCCGTGACTACGAGCAGTACTTC; CDR3 protein: CSARGRGRDYEQYF; V gene: TRBV20-1; D gene: -; J gene: TRBJ2-7; CDR3 length: 14; clone size: many
CDR3 DNA: TGCAGTGCTAGAGGGGTCCCTAGCCGGGGGGGCGAGCAGTACTTC; CDR3 protein: CSARGVPSRGGEQYF; V gene: TRBV20-1; D gene: TRBD2; J gene: TRBJ2-7; CDR3 length: 15; clone size: -
CDR3 DNA: TGCAGTGCTAGAGAATTAGGGGGCCCAGCCCAAATCACAGATACGCAGTATTTT; CDR3 protein: CSARELGGPAQITDTQYF; V gene: TRBV20-1; D gene: TRBD1; J gene: TRBJ2-3; CDR3 length: 18; clone size: many
CDR3 DNA: TGTGCCAGCAGTTCGCTCAGACTAGCGGGAGGGCAAGAGACCCAGTACTTC; CDR3 protein: CASSSLRLAGGQETQYF; V gene: TRBV28; D gene: TRBD2; J gene: TRBJ2-5; CDR3 length: 17; clone size: many